The 16 T cell receptor beta chains presented below share a single source sample, sequenced in a study of shared clonotypes between healthy human individuals. The data were produced by immunoSEQ multiplex PCR, yet TCRdb's version contains in-frame clones alone and is incomplete. The sample yields roughly 330,000 clones, around two thirds seen once. Sample: memory CD4+ T cells sorted from blood. The subset was: CD45RA-negative fraction. These receptors were collected from a man aged 25-45 years in good health.

This clone was recorded only once. It may be a read error: a sequence one base away is much more abundant. Other DNA sequences in the same sample also yield this CDR3. The rearrangement joins TRBV7-2 to TRBJ2-3, with D unclear. This CDR3 region has 12 residues. With 3 bases removed from V and 2 bases from J, the gap between germline ends came to 3 bases. Germline lookup yields CDR1 SGHTA and CDR2 FQGNSA. The CDR3: CASSLDTDTQYF. The CDR3, as DNA: TGTGCCAGCAGCTTGGACACAGATACGCAGTATTTT.

Many counts were recorded for this clone. The V gene is TRBV7-8, the J gene TRBJ2-7; D perhaps matches TRBD2 (6 bases). CDR3 length: 15 residues. Germline V gene sequence: CDR1 SGHVS, CDR2 FQNEAQ. V lost 1 base and J 5 bases, leaving 15 bases between the germline ends. The CDR3 sequence is CASSLVSGDFHEQYF. The CDR3 DNA reads as TGTGCCAGCAGCTTAGTTTCGGGGGATTTCCACGAGCAGTACTTC.

V gene TRBV6-1 combines with J gene TRBJ1-1, with no clear D. This CDR3 spans 15 amino acids. Germline V CDR1 and CDR2: MNHNS, SASEGT. The ends were cut back, 5 bases at V and 4 bases at J, with 17 bases in the middle. The CDR3 protein is CASSTQSGRGTEAFF. The CDR3 DNA is TGTGCCAGCAGTACCCAATCCGGACGGGGCACTGAAGCTTTCTTT.

V usage is TRBV7-8 and J usage is TRBJ2-7; 7 bases align to TRBD2. V dropped 7 bases and J dropped 6; count of bases not matched to a gene: 15. Germline assignment: CDR1 SGHVS and CDR2 FQNEAQ. There are 15 residues in the CDR3. This chain's CDR3 is CASTRRRRETVEQYF. In DNA, the CDR3 is TGTGCCAGCACCAGGAGGAGGCGGGAGACGGTCGAGCAGTACTTC. The entire variable domain, with the rest obtained from reference TRBV7-8 and TRBJ2-7, is as follows: GAGVSQSPRYKVAKRGQDVALRCDPISGHVSLFWYQQALGQGPEFLTYFQNEAQLDKSGLPSDRFFAERPEGSVSTLKIQRTQQEDSAVYLCASTRRRRETVEQYFGPGTRLTVT.

This clone was counted only a few times. The chain couples TRBV2 to TRBJ2-2; 9 positions match TRBD2. CDR3 length: 15 residues. The germline V gene has CDR1 SNHLY and CDR2 FYNNEI. Trimming cost V 5 bases and J 5 bases; bases outside gene matches: 6. The CDR3 protein is CASSFSGSGTGELFF. The CDR3 DNA follows: TGTGCCAGCAGTTTTAGCGGGAGTGGGACCGGGGAGCTGTTTTTT. Combining the CDR3 with reference TRBV2 and TRBJ2-2 gives the whole variable domain EPEVTQTPSHQVTQMGQEVILRCVPISNHLYFYWYRQILGQKVEFLVSFYNNEISEKSEIFDDQFSVERPDGSNFTLKIRSTKLEDSAMYFCASSFSGSGTGELFFGEGSRLTVL.

The chain carries TRBV28 and TRBJ1-3; 9 positions agree with TRBD1. This CDR3 region has 14 residues. Germline V CDR1 and CDR2: MDHEN, SYDVKM. The trim removed 5 bases at V and 5 bases at J, leaving 4 bases unmatched. The CDR3 sequence: CASSPGTGRNTIYF. As DNA, the CDR3 is TGTGCCAGCAGTCCAGGGACAGGGAGAAACACCATATATTTT. The full variable domain, its missing parts supplied by reference TRBV28 and TRBJ1-3, is DVKVTQSSRYLVKRTGEKVFLECVQDMDHENMFWYRQDPGLGLRLIYFSYDVKMKEKGDIPEGYSVSREKKERFSLILESASTNQTSMYLCASSPGTGRNTIYFGEGSWLTVV.

This clone was seen only once. V gene TRBV9 combines with J gene TRBJ1-1, with 9 bases that match TRBD1. The J segment lost 4 bases and the V segment lost 4 bases, leaving 8 bases of the junction unmatched. This CDR3 has 15 amino acids. Germline V gene data show CDR1 as SGDLS and CDR2 as YYNGEE. In DNA form, the CDR3 reads TGTGCCAGCAGCTCCAGAGGGACAGGGATCACTGAAGCTTTCTTT. This codes for CASSSRGTGITEAFF.

This sequence joins TRBV19 and TRBJ1-2; 7 positions match TRBD1. The J segment lost 0 bases and the V segment lost 3 bases, leaving 10 bases of the junction unmatched. There are 17 residues in the CDR3. Germline lookup yields CDR1 LNHDA and CDR2 SQIVND (reference sequence). The CDR3 coding sequence is TGTGCCAGTAGTATTCTCGGAACACAGGGGCCTAACTATGGCTACACCTTC. Translating gives CASSILGTQGPNYGYTF.

This clone was observed many times. The chain carries TRBV18 and TRBJ2-5, with a tentative D call TRBD2 (5 bases). The CDR3 has 16 amino acids. V shed 2 bases and J shed 4 bases, with 17 bases lying between them. Germline-derived CDR1 and CDR2 are KGHSH and LQKENI. The CDR3 DNA sequence: TGTGCCAGCTCACCAGTAGGGCTACAACGGGGAGAGACCCAGTACTTC. Translated: CASSPVGLQRGETQYF. The variable domain in full, with the rest retrieved from reference TRBV18 and TRBJ2-5, is NAGVMQNPRHLVRRRGQEARLRCSPMKGHSHVYWYRQLPEEGLKFMVYLQKENIIDESGMPKERFSAEFPKEGPSILRIQQVVRGDSAAYFCASSPVGLQRGETQYFGPGTRLLVL.

This clone appeared a few times. The J gene is TRBJ2-1, the V gene TRBV15; 7 bases fit TRBD2. The V segment lost 3 bases and the J segment 5 bases; nucleotides outside the gene matches: 7. CDR1 is LNHNV and CDR2 is YYDKDF in the germline V gene (reference sequence). The length of the CDR3 is 15 residues. CDR3 region: CATSSSGLGDNEQFF. CDR3 nucleotide sequence: TGTGCCACCAGCAGTAGCGGGCTGGGAGACAATGAGCAGTTCTTC.

This clone came up a few times. The chain links TRBV7-2 to TRBJ2-1; tentatively, D is TRBD1 or TRBD2 (5 bases each). The germline V and J ends were trimmed by 4 bases and 8 bases, with 21 bases remaining between them. Germline CDR1 SGHTA, CDR2 FQGNSA. The CDR3 extends over 16 amino acids. The CDR3 region has the DNA TGTGCCAGCAGCTCCCCTAAGAAAAGAGGGGTCGATGAGCAGTTCTTC. Its protein is CASSSPKKRGVDEQFF.

The rearrangement uses TRBV10-2 and TRBJ2-5, with D unclear. Germline CDR1 WSHSY, CDR2 SAAADI. CDR3 size: 11 residues. V lost 4 bases and J lost 5, with 5 bases in between. The CDR3 nucleotides are TGCGCCAGCAGTGGGTCCGAGACCCAGTACTTC. Translated: CASSGSETQYF.

V is TRBV18 and J is TRBJ2-7; D is possibly TRBD1 (6 bases). From germline, CDR1 is KGHSH and CDR2 LQKENI. Trimming pared 6 bases from V and 7 bases from J, leaving 22 bases between. The CDR3 is 15 residues long. DNA for the CDR3: TGTGCCAGCTCCCGCAGGGACAAGGGGCTGAGGGAGCAGTACTTC. Its translation is CASSRRDKGLREQYF.

The V gene is TRBV27, the J gene TRBJ2-1; TRBD2 matches at 7 bases. Germline V gene lookup returns CDR1 MNHEY and CDR2 SMNVEV (reference sequence). The CDR3 has 15 amino acids. Unmatched junction bases numbered 7, after V lost 4 bases and J lost 4 bases. DNA of the CDR3: TGTGCCAGCAGTTATGGGGGGACTACTTACAATGAGCAGTTCTTC. It yields the protein CASSYGGTTYNEQFF.

CDR3 sequence reads: CASSPSLLPADTQYF. The CDR3 nucleotides are TGTGCCAGCAGCCCGAGTCTCCTGCCAGCAGATACGCAGTATTTT. V usage is TRBV7-2 and J usage is TRBJ2-3, with D hard to call. From germline, CDR1 is SGHTA and CDR2 FQGNSA. The V and J ends lost 5 bases and 4 bases respectively, with 16 bases between them. The CDR3 runs to 15 residues.

The rearrangement uses TRBV5-1 and TRBJ1-4; possible D gene TRBD1, 6 bases. The CDR3 is 14 residues long. Germline V gene sequence: CDR1 SGHRS, CDR2 YFSETQ. V gave up 4 bases and J gave up 4 bases, with 11 bases separating them. CDR3 sequence: CASSPQGINEKLFF. DNA of the CDR3: TGCGCCAGCAGCCCACAGGGAATTAATGAAAAACTGTTTTTT.